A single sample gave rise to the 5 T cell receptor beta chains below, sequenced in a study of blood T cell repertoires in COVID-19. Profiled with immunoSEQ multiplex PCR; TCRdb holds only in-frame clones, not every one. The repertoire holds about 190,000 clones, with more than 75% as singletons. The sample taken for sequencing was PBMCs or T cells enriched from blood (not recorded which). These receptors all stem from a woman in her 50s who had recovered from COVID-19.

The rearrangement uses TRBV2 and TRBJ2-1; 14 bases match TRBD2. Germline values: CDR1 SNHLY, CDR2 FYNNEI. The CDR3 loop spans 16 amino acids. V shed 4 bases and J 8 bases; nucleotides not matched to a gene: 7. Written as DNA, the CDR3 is TGTGCCAGCAGTGCTACCGGGACTAGCGGGAGCCATGAGCAGTTCTTC. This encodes CASSATGTSGSHEQFF. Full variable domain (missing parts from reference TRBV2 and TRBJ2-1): EPEVTQTPSHQVTQMGQEVILRCVPISNHLYFYWYRQILGQKVEFLVSFYNNEISEKSEIFDDQFSVERPDGSNFTLKIRSTKLEDSAMYFCASSATGTSGSHEQFFGPGTRLTVL.

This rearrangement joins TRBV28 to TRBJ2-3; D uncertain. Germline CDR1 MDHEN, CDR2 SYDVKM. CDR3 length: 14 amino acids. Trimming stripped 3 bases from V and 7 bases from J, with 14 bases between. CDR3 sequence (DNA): TGTGCCAGCAGTTTGGCGGAGCTAGGTAATACGCAGTATTTT. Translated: CASSLAELGNTQYF.

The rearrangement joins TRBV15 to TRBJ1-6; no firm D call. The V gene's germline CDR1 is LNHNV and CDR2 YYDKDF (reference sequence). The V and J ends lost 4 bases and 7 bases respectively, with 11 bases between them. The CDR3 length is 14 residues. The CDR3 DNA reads TGTGCCACCAGCAACGAAGAGACAAATTCACCCCTCCACTTT. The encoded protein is CATSNEETNSPLHF.

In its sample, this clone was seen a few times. Here the CDR3 reads CAISTLTSSYEQYF. The CDR3 nucleotides read TGTGCCATCAGTACCCTCACCAGCTCCTACGAGCAGTACTTC. The rearrangement links TRBV10-3 to TRBJ2-7, with D hard to call. Germline values: CDR1 ENHRY, CDR2 SYGVKD. This CDR3 spans 14 amino acids. V was pared by 5 bases and J by 0 bases, with 11 bases between.

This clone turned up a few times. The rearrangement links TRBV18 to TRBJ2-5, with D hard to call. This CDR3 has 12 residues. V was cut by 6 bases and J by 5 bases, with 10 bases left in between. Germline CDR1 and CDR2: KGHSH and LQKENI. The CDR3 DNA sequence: TGTGCCAGCTCTCGCAGGTTGGAGACCCAGTACTTC. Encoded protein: CASSRRLETQYF. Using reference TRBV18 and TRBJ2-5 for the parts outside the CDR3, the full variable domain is NAGVMQNPRHLVRRRGQEARLRCSPMKGHSHVYWYRQLPEEGLKFMVYLQKENIIDESGMPKERFSAEFPKEGPSILRIQQVVRGDSAAYFCASSRRLETQYFGPGTRLLVL.